One and the same sample provided the 25 T cell receptor beta chains below, sequenced in a study of response to subunit inactivated influenza vaccine. TCRdb reprocessed the RT-PCR reads via MiXCR and lists one record per CDR3 protein. The sample contains under 200,000 distinct CDR3 sequences, less than 15% of which appear only once. The data were also submitted as part of a second study, on T cells expressing NK-cell markers. That paper adds: With UMIs, 5'RACE template switching was used to make TCR beta cDNA.

Here the sequenced sample was CD8+ T cells sorted from PBMCs, taken roughly 13 days after vaccination. These receptors came from a man over 45 who received an inactivated influenza vaccine.

This clonotype was detected only a few times. One end of the junction is discordant with germline, which a read error may explain. J is TRBJ1-2 and V is TRBV29-1; D perhaps matches TRBD1 (5 bases). There are 12 residues in the CDR3. The germline gives CDR1 SQVTM, CDR2 ANQGSEA. The CDR3: CSVAGGVFGYTF. The CDR3 DNA is TGCAGTGTTGCTGGAGGGGTCTTCGGCTACACCTTC. Full variable domain (remainder filled in from reference TRBV29-1 and TRBJ1-2): SAVISQKPSRDICQRGTSLTIQCQVDSQVTMMFWYRQQPGQSLTLIATANQGSEATYESGFVIDKFPISRPNLTFSTLTVSNMSPEDSSIYLCSVAGGVFGYTFGSGTRLTVV.

This clonotype appeared many times. This sequence joins TRBV11-2 and TRBJ2-1; the D is unclear. V lost 1 base and J lost 5, with 12 bases in between. CDR3 size: 15 residues. In germline, CDR1 is SGHAT, CDR2 FQNNGV. As DNA, the CDR3 is TGTGCCAGCAGCTTAGGGGCCCTAGTTCACAATGAGCAGTTCTTC. It is translated as CASSLGALVHNEQFF. The complete variable domain, with remaining parts taken from reference TRBV11-2 and TRBJ2-1, reads EAGVAQSPRYKIIEKRQSVAFWCNPISGHATLYWYQQILGQGPKLLIQFQNNGVVDDSQLPKDRFSAERLKGVDSTLKIQPAKLEDSAVYLCASSLGALVHNEQFFGPGTRLTVL.

This clonotype was seen only a few times. The V gene is TRBV5-1, the J gene TRBJ2-3; perhaps TRBD1 as D (5 bases). The germline V gene has CDR1 SGHRS and CDR2 YFSETQ. This CDR3 comprises 16 residues. V lost 4 bases to trimming and J lost 0 bases, with 15 bases between them. CDR3 DNA: TGCGCCAGCAGCCCCCGGATTGACAGCAGCACAGATACGCAGTATTTT. Its translation is CASSPRIDSSTDTQYF.

There are a few counts of this clonotype. The chain links TRBV7-6 to TRBJ1-1, with 7 positions matching TRBD1. The germline V gene encodes CDR1 SGHVS and CDR2 FNYEAQ. The CDR3 is 16 residues long. V lost 5 bases to trimming and J lost 4 bases; unmatched junction nucleotides: 13. The CDR3 is CASSPWMSGGGTEAFF. DNA for the CDR3: TGTGCCAGCAGCCCGTGGATGTCAGGGGGAGGCACTGAAGCTTTCTTT. Using reference TRBV7-6 and TRBJ1-1 for the parts outside the CDR3, the full variable domain is GAGVSQSPRYKVTKRGQDVALRCDPISGHVSLYWYRQALGQGPEFLTYFNYEAQQDKSGLPNDRFSAERPEGSISTLTIQRTEQRDSAMYRCASSPWMSGGGTEAFFGQGTRLTVV.

The chain couples TRBV9 to TRBJ2-2; no clear D. Germline V lookup: CDR1 SGDLS, CDR2 YYNGEE. The V end lost 7 bases, the J end lost 5 bases, and 12 bases lay between the germline ends. The CDR3 is 13 amino acids. The CDR3 is CASQELRTGELFF. The CDR3 bases are TGTGCCAGCCAAGAGTTGAGAACCGGGGAGCTGTTTTTT.

There are many counts of this clonotype. The J gene is TRBJ2-3, the V gene TRBV10-3; the D call may be TRBD1 or TRBD2 (5 bases each). V lost 6 bases to trimming and J lost 0 bases, with 13 bases between them. Germline-derived CDR1 and CDR2 are ENHRY and SYGVKD. The CDR3 has 15 residues. The CDR3 DNA reads TGTGCCATCAGGGGGGACGGACTTAGCACAGATACGCAGTATTTT. This gives the protein CAIRGDGLSTDTQYF.

The chain has TRBV6-5 and TRBJ1-1, with TRBD1 as a possible D gene (5 bases). The germline V gene has CDR1 MNHEY and CDR2 SVGAGI. CDR3 length equals 15 residues. The V gene lost 0 bases and the J gene lost 6 bases, with 14 bases spanning the gap. CDR3 sequence: CASSYSAGLGAEAFF. The CDR3 bases are TGTGCCAGCAGTTACTCGGCAGGGCTGGGCGCTGAAGCTTTCTTT.

The V gene is TRBV5-1, the J gene TRBJ2-7, with 8 bases identical to TRBD1. The CDR3 length is 14 residues. Germline V gene sequence: CDR1 SGHRS, CDR2 YFSETQ. V shed 0 bases and J 3 bases; nucleotides not matched to a gene: 2. DNA for the CDR3: TGCGCCAGCAGCTTGGTACAGGGGGTCTACGAGCAGTACTTC. Translating gives CASSLVQGVYEQYF. Full variable domain (rest looked up from reference TRBV5-1 and TRBJ2-7): KAGVTQTPRYLIKTRGQQVTLSCSPISGHRSVSWYQQTPGQGLQFLFEYFSETQRNKGNFPGRFSGRQFSNSRSEMNVSTLELGDSALYLCASSLVQGVYEQYFGPGTRLTVT.

This clonotype was found many times. As DNA, the CDR3 is TGTGCCAGCAGCGAAGGACAGAACACTGAAGCTTTCTTT. This gives the protein CASSEGQNTEAFF. The rearrangement uses TRBV9 and TRBJ1-1; maybe TRBD1 (5 bases). The germline CDR1 and CDR2 sequences are SGDLS and YYNGEE. The CDR3 is 13 amino acids. V was pared by 3 bases and J by 1 base, with 7 bases between. The entire variable domain, with the rest obtained from reference TRBV9 and TRBJ1-1, is as follows: DSGVTQTPKHLITATGQRVTLRCSPRSGDLSVYWYQQSLDQGLQFLIQYYNGEERAKGNILERFSAQQFPDLHSELNLSSLELGDSALYFCASSEGQNTEAFFGQGTRLTVV.

In its sample, this clonotype was seen many times. The genes are TRBV9 and TRBJ2-7; D possibly corresponds to TRBD2 (6 bases). CDR3 length equals 13 residues. Germline V lookup: CDR1 SGDLS, CDR2 YYNGEE. Trimming took off 0 bases at V and 3 bases at J, with 7 bases between the two ends. The CDR3 protein is CASSVGLDYEQYF. As DNA, the CDR3 is TGTGCCAGCAGCGTAGGACTAGACTACGAGCAGTACTTC.

This clonotype appeared a single time. The chain is built from TRBV20-1 and TRBJ2-1; 8 nucleotides match TRBD1. The CDR3 totals 14 residues. V was pared by 6 bases and J by 5 bases, with 9 bases of the junction left unmatched. Germline V gene lookup returns CDR1 DFQATT and CDR2 SNEGSKA (reference sequence). The CDR3 coding sequence is TGCAGTGCCTCCGGGACAGGTACTAACAATGAGCAGTTCTTC. This encodes CSASGTGTNNEQFF.

The J gene is TRBJ2-3, the V gene TRBV11-2, with TRBD2 matching 7 bases. The CDR3 sequence is 17 residues long. The germline V gene has CDR1 SGHAT and CDR2 FQNNGV. V lost 3 bases to trimming and J lost 0 bases; unmatched junction nucleotides: 9. The CDR3 coding sequence is TGTGCCAGCAGCTTTTGGGCTAGCGGCCTTAGCACAGATACGCAGTATTTT. This sequence encodes CASSFWASGLSTDTQYF.

This clonotype has a count of ten or more. This CDR3 reads CASSYRDRGLTEAFF. CDR3 coding DNA: TGTGCCAGCAGTTACCGGGACAGGGGGTTGACTGAAGCTTTCTTT. This chain joins TRBV6-5 and TRBJ1-1, with TRBD1 matching over 11 bases. CDR1 is MNHEY, CDR2 SVGAGI, per germline. The J segment lost 5 bases and the V segment lost 2 bases, leaving 4 bases of the junction unmatched. The CDR3 loop spans 15 amino acids.

This clonotype occurred many times. Germline and junction disagree at one end, which may indicate a read error. The V gene is TRBV5-1, the J gene TRBJ1-2, with D maybe TRBD1 (5 bases). The length of the CDR3 is 13 residues. Germline V gene sequence: CDR1 SGHRS, CDR2 YFSETQ. The CDR3 loop is CASRLAGNYGYTF. Written as DNA, the CDR3 is TGCGCCAGCAGGTTGGCAGGGAACTATGGCTACACCTTC.

This clonotype was counted between two and nine times. The rearrangement joins TRBV20-1 to TRBJ1-5, with a tentative D call TRBD1 (6 bases). Trimming left V 0 bases short and J 11 bases short, with 29 bases between. Germline V gene lookup returns CDR1 DFQATT and CDR2 SNEGSKA (reference sequence). CDR3 length: 18 amino acids. The CDR3 DNA reads as TGCAGTGCTAGAGATGGAACATGGCAGGGGAGAGATCCTGGGTCCCAGCATTTT. Translation: CSARDGTWQGRDPGSQHF.

The chain employs TRBV18 and TRBJ1-2; D uncertain. V was clipped by 4 bases and J by 8 bases, with 11 bases between them. Per germline, CDR1 KGHSH and CDR2 LQKENI. This CDR3 has 12 amino acids. The CDR3 DNA reads TGTGCCAGCTCACTCGGGCACCCGGGCTACACCTTC. As protein: CASSLGHPGYTF.

This clonotype was counted only a few times. The chain is built from TRBV12-3 or TRBV12-4 and TRBJ2-3; D call uncertain. Between the trimmed V and J ends, which lost 6 bases and 2 bases, there was a span of 18 bases. The CDR3 consists of 16 residues. The CDR3, as DNA: TGTGCCAGCAGACCCAGCATATGGGCAGCCACAGATACGCAGTATTTT. It yields the protein CASRPSIWAATDTQYF.

This clonotype was recorded a few times. The chain uses TRBV5-1 and TRBJ2-1; D is unclear. V lost 3 bases and J lost 5, with 6 bases in between. The CDR3 length is 12 residues. The V gene's germline CDR1 is SGHRS and CDR2 YFSETQ. CDR3 protein: CASSWTDNEQFF. The CDR3 nucleotides are TGCGCCAGCAGCTGGACCGACAATGAGCAGTTCTTC.

The sample holds many counts of this clonotype. The chain employs TRBV6-2 or TRBV6-3 and TRBJ2-1, with 13 bases fitting TRBD2. From germline, CDR1 is MNHEY and CDR2 SVGEGT. V was clipped by 5 bases and J by 6 bases; unmatched bases: 4. The CDR3 sequence is 15 residues long. The CDR3 spells CASSLLAGGFNEQFF. DNA of the CDR3: TGTGCCAGCAGTCTACTAGCGGGGGGGTTCAATGAGCAGTTCTTC.

This clonotype was recorded a few times. This chain uses TRBV21-1 with TRBJ2-7; TRBD1, the D gene given by the table, was not confirmed from the DNA. TRBV21-1 constitutes a pseudogene. The CDR3 extends over 15 amino acids. CDR3 sequence reads: CASSNPGDRPYEQYF. CDR3 in DNA: TGTGCCAGCAGCAACCCGGGTGACCGGCCCTACGAGCAGTACTTC.

This clonotype appeared a few times. CDR3 amino acids: CASSWGRNTEAFF. As DNA, the CDR3 is TGTGCCAGCAGTTGGGGGAGGAACACTGAAGCTTTCTTT. This chain links TRBV27 with TRBJ1-1, with a tentative D call TRBD1 (5 bases). Germline V lookup: CDR1 MNHEY, CDR2 SMNVEV (reference sequence). This CDR3 contains 13 residues. Trimming shortened V by 4 bases and J by 1 base, and 7 bases separated the two germline ends.

This clonotype was detected a few times. The chain links TRBV6-5 to TRBJ2-7; 8 positions agree with TRBD2. Germline lookup yields CDR1 MNHEY and CDR2 SVGAGI. The ends lost 2 bases at V and 0 bases at J; junction bases unmatched: 9. The CDR3 is 17 amino acids. CDR3 in amino acids: CASSYRIGGGPSYEQYF. The CDR3 DNA sequence: TGTGCCAGCAGTTACCGAATCGGGGGGGGCCCCTCCTACGAGCAGTACTTC.

This clonotype was detected ten times or more. V and J are TRBV20-1 and TRBJ2-3; 7 positions agree with TRBD1. Trimming removed 6 bases from V and 1 base from J; junction bases left unmatched: 13. This CDR3 is built from 16 residues. The germline V gene encodes CDR1 DFQATT and CDR2 SNEGSKA (reference sequence). The CDR3 DNA is TGCAGTGCACCACGACAGGGACGGCGTGGCACAGATACGCAGTATTTT. As protein: CSAPRQGRRGTDTQYF.

The J gene is TRBJ2-2, the V gene TRBV27, with 12 positions matching TRBD2. The CDR3 is made up of 18 amino acids. Germline V gene data show CDR1 as MNHEY and CDR2 as SMNVEV (reference sequence). V trimming: 2 bases; J trimming: 6 bases; junction bases outside the gene matches: 10. The CDR3 sequence: CASSLPRLAGDLAGELFF. DNA for the CDR3: TGTGCCAGCAGTTTACCTCGACTAGCGGGGGACTTGGCCGGGGAGCTGTTTTTT.

With respect to this clonotype: This could be a read error, since a much larger clone is one nucleotide away. This chain links TRBV7-8 with TRBJ1-1; 10 bases are shared with TRBD1. The length of the CDR3 is 16 residues. Germline CDR1 reads SGHVS; CDR2 reads FQNEAQ. The J segment lost 2 bases and the V segment lost 5 bases, leaving 8 bases of the junction unmatched. CDR3 region: CASSQGQGYFNTEAFF. For the CDR3, the DNA is TGTGCCAGCAGCCAGGGACAGGGGTATTTTAACACTGAAGCTTTCTTT.